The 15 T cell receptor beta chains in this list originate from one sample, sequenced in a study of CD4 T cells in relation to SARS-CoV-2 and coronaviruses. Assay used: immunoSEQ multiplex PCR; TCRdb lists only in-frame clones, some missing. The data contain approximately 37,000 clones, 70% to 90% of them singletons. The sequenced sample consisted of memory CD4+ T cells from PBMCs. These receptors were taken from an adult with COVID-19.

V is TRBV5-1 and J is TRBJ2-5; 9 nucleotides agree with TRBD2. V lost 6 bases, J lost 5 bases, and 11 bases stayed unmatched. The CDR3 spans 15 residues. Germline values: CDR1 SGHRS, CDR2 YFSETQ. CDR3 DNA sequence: TGCGCCAGCACACGAAGGACGGCGGGAGGGGAGACCCAGTACTTC. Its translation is CASTRRTAGGETQYF.

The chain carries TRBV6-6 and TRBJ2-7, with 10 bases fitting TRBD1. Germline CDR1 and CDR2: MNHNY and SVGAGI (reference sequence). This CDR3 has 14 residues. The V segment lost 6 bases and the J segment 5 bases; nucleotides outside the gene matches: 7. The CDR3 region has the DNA TGTGCCAGCAGAGCCGGGACAGGGGTCCACGAGCAGTACTTC. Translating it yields CASRAGTGVHEQYF.

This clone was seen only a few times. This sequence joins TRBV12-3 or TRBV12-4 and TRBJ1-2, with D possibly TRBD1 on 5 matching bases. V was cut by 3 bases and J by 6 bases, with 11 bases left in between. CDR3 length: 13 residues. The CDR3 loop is CASSFAGTDGYTF. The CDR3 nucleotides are TGTGCCAGCAGTTTCGCAGGGACGGATGGCTACACCTTC.

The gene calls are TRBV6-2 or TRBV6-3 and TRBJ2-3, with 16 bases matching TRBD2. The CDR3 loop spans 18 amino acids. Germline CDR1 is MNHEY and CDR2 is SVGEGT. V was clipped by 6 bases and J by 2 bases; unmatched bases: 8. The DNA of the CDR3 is TGTGCCAGCAGCCCTAAGGGACTAGCGGGAGGGGACACAGATACGCAGTATTTT. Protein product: CASSPKGLAGGDTDTQYF.

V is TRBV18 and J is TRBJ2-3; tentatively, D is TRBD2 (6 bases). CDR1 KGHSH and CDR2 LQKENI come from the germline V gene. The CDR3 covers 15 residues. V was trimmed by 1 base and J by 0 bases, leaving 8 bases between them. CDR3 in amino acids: CASSPRDLSTDTQYF. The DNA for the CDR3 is TGTGCCAGCTCACCACGGGACTTGAGCACAGATACGCAGTATTTT.

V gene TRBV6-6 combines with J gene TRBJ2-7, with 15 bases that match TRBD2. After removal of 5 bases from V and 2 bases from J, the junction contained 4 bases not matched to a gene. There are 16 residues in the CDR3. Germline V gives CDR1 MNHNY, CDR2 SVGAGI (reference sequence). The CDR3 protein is CASSPGTSGRPYEQYF. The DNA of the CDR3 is TGTGCCAGCAGTCCCGGGACTAGCGGGAGGCCCTACGAGCAGTACTTC.

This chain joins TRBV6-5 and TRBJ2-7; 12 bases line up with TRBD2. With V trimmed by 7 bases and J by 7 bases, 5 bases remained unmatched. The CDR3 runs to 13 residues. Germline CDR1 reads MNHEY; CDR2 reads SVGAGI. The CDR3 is CASTLGLAGEQYF. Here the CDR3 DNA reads TGTGCCAGCACTCTCGGACTAGCGGGAGAGCAGTACTTC.

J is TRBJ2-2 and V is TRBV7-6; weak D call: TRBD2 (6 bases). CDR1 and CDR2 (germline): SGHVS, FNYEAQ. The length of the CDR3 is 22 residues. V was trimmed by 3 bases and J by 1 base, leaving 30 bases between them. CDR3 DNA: TGTGCCAGCAGCTTGACGGCCCCCGCAAGGGTCCGACTAGGTCAGAACACCGGGGAGCTGTTTTTT. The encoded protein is CASSLTAPARVRLGQNTGELFF.

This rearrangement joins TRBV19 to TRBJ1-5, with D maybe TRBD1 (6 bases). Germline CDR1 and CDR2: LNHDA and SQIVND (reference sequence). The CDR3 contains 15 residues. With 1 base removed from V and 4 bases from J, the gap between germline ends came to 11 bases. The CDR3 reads CASSIVGGPNQPQHF. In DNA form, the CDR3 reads TGTGCCAGTAGTATAGTAGGGGGACCTAATCAGCCCCAGCATTTT.

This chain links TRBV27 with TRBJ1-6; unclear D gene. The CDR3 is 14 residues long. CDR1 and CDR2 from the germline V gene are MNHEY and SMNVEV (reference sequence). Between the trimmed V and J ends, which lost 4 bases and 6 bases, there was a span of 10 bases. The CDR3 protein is CASSSLPANSPLHF. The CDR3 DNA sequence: TGTGCCAGCAGTTCCCTACCGGCTAATTCACCCCTCCACTTT.

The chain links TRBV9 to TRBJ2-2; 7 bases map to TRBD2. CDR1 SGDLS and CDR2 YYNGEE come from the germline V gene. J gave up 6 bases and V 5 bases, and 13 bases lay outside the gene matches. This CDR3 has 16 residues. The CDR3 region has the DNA TGTGCCAGCAGTGTCGGTGGCGGGAGCTTCCCCGGGGAGCTGTTTTTT. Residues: CASSVGGGSFPGELFF. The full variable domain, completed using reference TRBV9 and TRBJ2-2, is DSGVTQTPKHLITATGQRVTLRCSPRSGDLSVYWYQQSLDQGLQFLIQYYNGEERAKGNILERFSAQQFPDLHSELNLSSLELGDSALYFCASSVGGGSFPGELFFGEGSRLTVL.

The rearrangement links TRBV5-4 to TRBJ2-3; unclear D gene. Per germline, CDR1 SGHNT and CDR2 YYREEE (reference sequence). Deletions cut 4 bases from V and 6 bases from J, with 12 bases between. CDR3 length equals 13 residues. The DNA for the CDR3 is TGTGCCAGCAGCCCATTTTACATGGATACGCAGTATTTT. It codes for CASSPFYMDTQYF.

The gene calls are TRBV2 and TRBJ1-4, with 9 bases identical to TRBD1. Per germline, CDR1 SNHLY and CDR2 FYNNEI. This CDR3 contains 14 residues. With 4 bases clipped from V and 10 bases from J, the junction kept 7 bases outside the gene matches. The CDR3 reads CASSVGQGSGKLFF. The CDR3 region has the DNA TGTGCCAGCAGTGTGGGACAGGGCTCCGGAAAACTGTTTTTT.

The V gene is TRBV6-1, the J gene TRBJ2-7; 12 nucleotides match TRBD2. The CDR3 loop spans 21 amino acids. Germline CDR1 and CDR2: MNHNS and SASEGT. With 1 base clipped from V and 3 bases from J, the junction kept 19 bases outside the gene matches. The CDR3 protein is CASSEDWSAQRLAGDLYEQYF. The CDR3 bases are TGTGCCAGCAGTGAAGATTGGTCGGCACAGCGACTAGCGGGAGACCTCTACGAGCAGTACTTC.

CDR3 bases: TGTGCCATCAATAACGGCGGGAGGGCCCCTGAGCAGTTCTTC. Translation gives CAINNGGRAPEQFF. The genes are TRBV10-3 and TRBJ2-1, with 9 positions matching TRBD2. V shed 7 bases, J shed 9 bases, and the junction held 10 bases outside the gene matches. CDR1 ENHRY and CDR2 SYGVKD come from the germline V gene. The length of the CDR3 is 14 residues.